The 21 T cell receptor beta chains given below trace back to one sample, sequenced in a study of Graves' ophthalmopathy and Graves' hyperthyroidism. Transcripts of RNA were the source for amplifying TCR beta CDR3 regions. Second-round multiplex PCR came after a first-round RT-PCR that employed HTBI primers. MiXCR, run by TCRdb on the multiplex PCR reads, gives a single entry per CDR3 protein. The table shows 900,000 to 1,200,000 distinct CDR3 sequences, with less than 45% occurring only once. Sequenced: peripheral blood or thyroid tissue (not recorded which). The receptors originated from an adult man with Graves' hyperthyroidism.

The chain carries TRBV5-1 and TRBJ1-1, with D perhaps matching TRBD1 (6 bases). Trimming left V 4 bases short and J 11 bases short, with 18 bases between. The CDR3 has 13 residues. Germline CDR1 and CDR2: SGHRS and YFSETQ. The CDR3 spells CASSTDGQNKAFF. Here the CDR3 DNA reads TGCGCCAGCAGCACTGACGGACAGAATAAGGCTTTCTTT.

The V gene is TRBV5-1, the J gene TRBJ2-5; D may be TRBD2 (6 bases). The germline CDR1 and CDR2 sequences are SGHRS and YFSETQ. V lost 4 bases and J lost 0, with 16 bases in between. The CDR3 has 16 amino acids. CDR3 protein: CASSQQGLSYQETQYF. DNA for the CDR3: TGCGCCAGCAGCCAGCAGGGACTCTCGTACCAAGAGACCCAGTACTTC.

This clonotype was detected a few times. This chain joins TRBV18 and TRBJ2-5; D uncertain. The CDR3 has 13 residues. The germline CDR1 and CDR2 sequences are KGHSH and LQKENI. Trimming took off 1 base at V and 4 bases at J, with 7 bases between the two ends. This CDR3 is CASSPQRSETQYF. For the CDR3, the DNA is TGTGCCAGCTCACCACAGCGATCAGAGACCCAGTACTTC. Variable domain in full (rest from reference TRBV18 and TRBJ2-5): NAGVMQNPRHLVRRRGQEARLRCSPMKGHSHVYWYRQLPEEGLKFMVYLQKENIIDESGMPKERFSAEFPKEGPSILRIQQVVRGDSAAYFCASSPQRSETQYFGPGTRLLVL.

This clonotype was picked up many times. The V and J genes are TRBV24-1 and TRBJ2-5, with 11 bases identical to TRBD2. Germline assignment: CDR1 KGHDR and CDR2 SFDVKD. Trimming at V came to 4 bases and at J to 0 bases, leaving 12 bases not matched to a gene. This CDR3 is built from 19 residues. CDR3 in amino acids: CATSDLTSGASIDQETQYF. As DNA, the CDR3 is TGTGCCACCAGTGACCTGACTAGCGGGGCATCGATAGACCAAGAGACCCAGTACTTC.

The chain joins TRBV27 to TRBJ1-5, with D possibly being TRBD1 (5 bases). The CDR3 runs 15 residues. The ends were cut back, 1 base at V and 4 bases at J, with 11 bases in the middle. CDR1 and CDR2 from the germline V gene are MNHEY and SMNVEV (reference sequence). The chain's CDR3 is CASSLLGVGNQPQHF. DNA for the CDR3: TGTGCCAGCAGTTTATTGGGGGTAGGGAATCAGCCCCAGCATTTT.

The chain recombines TRBV15 with TRBJ1-1; 8 bases line up with TRBD1. CDR1 is LNHNV and CDR2 is YYDKDF in the germline V gene (reference sequence). V dropped 0 bases and J dropped 14; count of bases not matched to a gene: 14. This CDR3 is 15 amino acids long. The CDR3 DNA reads TGTGCCACCAGCAGAGATCCCGGACAGGGCGATGAGCAGTTCTTT. This codes for CATSRDPGQGDEQFF.

This clonotype has more than one count but fewer than ten. The chain uses TRBV15 and TRBJ2-5; weak D call: TRBD1 (5 bases). Trimming shortened V by 3 bases and J by 4 bases, and 18 bases separated the two germline ends. Per the germline V gene, CDR1 is LNHNV and CDR2 is YYDKDF (reference sequence). The CDR3 length is 16 residues. The CDR3 bases are TGTGCCACCAGCAGTCAGGGTTTTGGAAGAGTAGAGACCCAGTACTTC. This sequence encodes CATSSQGFGRVETQYF.

This chain joins TRBV10-3 and TRBJ2-7, with 14 bases aligning to TRBD2. Germline-derived CDR1 and CDR2 are ENHRY and SYGVKD. The V and J ends lost 7 bases and 2 bases, in that order; junction bases with no gene match: 1. The CDR3 consists of 14 residues. The CDR3 sequence: CAIMGLAGAYEQYF. CDR3 DNA: TGTGCCATCATGGGACTAGCGGGAGCCTACGAGCAGTACTTC.

This clonotype was counted many times. V is TRBV6-5 and J is TRBJ1-6, with D unresolved. CDR1 and CDR2 from the germline V gene are MNHEY and SVGAGI. V was shortened by 5 bases and J by 7 bases, with 12 bases between the two germline ends. The CDR3 sequence is 14 residues long. This CDR3 is CASSPWTENSPLHF. The CDR3 DNA reads TGTGCCAGCAGTCCCTGGACTGAGAATTCACCCCTCCACTTT.

This sequence joins TRBV20-1 and TRBJ2-7; TRBD1 might be the D (5 bases). The CDR3 is 9 amino acids. Trimming shortened V by 5 bases and J by 8 bases, and 7 bases separated the two germline ends. Per germline, CDR1 DFQATT and CDR2 SNEGSKA (reference sequence). The chain's CDR3 is CSAGAQQYF. The CDR3 DNA follows: TGCAGTGCTGGGGCTCAGCAGTACTTC.

At least ten counts were recorded for this clonotype. The V and J genes are TRBV20-1 and TRBJ2-7; D is perhaps TRBD1 or TRBD2 (5 bases each). V shed 7 bases and J shed 2 bases, with 15 bases lying between them. The CDR3 consists of 13 residues. Per the germline V gene, CDR1 is DFQATT and CDR2 is SNEGSKA (reference sequence). CDR3 region: CSVSRDGTYEQYF. For the CDR3, the DNA is TGCAGTGTTTCTAGGGACGGAACCTACGAGCAGTACTTC.

This clonotype has more than one count but fewer than ten. The chain recombines TRBV6-2 or TRBV6-3 with TRBJ1-5; D perhaps matches TRBD1 (5 bases). Deletions cut 4 bases from V and 0 bases from J, with 13 bases between. This CDR3 is built from 16 residues. CDR1 MNHEY and CDR2 SVGEGT come from the germline V gene. The CDR3 DNA follows: TGTGCCAGCAGTTTTGTGGGGGGGAATAGCAATCAGCCCCAGCATTTT. Its translation: CASSFVGGNSNQPQHF.

The V gene is TRBV24-1, the J gene TRBJ1-4; D is unresolved. This CDR3 spans 12 amino acids. V was cut by 5 bases and J by 6 bases, with 6 bases left in between. The V gene's germline CDR1 is KGHDR and CDR2 SFDVKD. CDR3 in amino acids: CATSGSDEKLFF. CDR3 nucleotide sequence: TGTGCCACCAGTGGATCTGATGAAAAACTGTTTTTT.

The table lists this clonotype with a few counts. The V call is TRBV6-5, the J call TRBJ1-3, with D possibly being TRBD1 (5 bases). The V end lost 9 bases, the J end lost 2 bases, and 8 bases lay between the germline ends. This CDR3 is 12 amino acids long. Germline-derived CDR1 and CDR2 are MNHEY and SVGAGI. CDR3 amino acids: CASQGAGNTIYF. The CDR3 DNA sequence: TGTGCCAGTCAGGGTGCTGGAAACACCATATATTTT.

This clonotype was seen repeatedly, ten times or more. The V call is TRBV6-5, the J call TRBJ1-6, with D possibly being TRBD1 (5 bases). This CDR3 is 15 amino acids long. The germline CDR1 and CDR2 sequences are MNHEY and SVGAGI. The V end was cut by 6 bases, the J end by 10 bases, with 19 bases between. The CDR3, as DNA: TGTGCCAGCAGACGAACCGGGCCAGGGAACTCACCCCTCCACTTT. It specifies CASRRTGPGNSPLHF.

Note on this clonotype: The junction departs from germline at one end; a sequencing error may be responsible. This sequence joins TRBV10-3 and TRBJ1-4; the D gene is possibly TRBD1 (6 bases). The CDR3 loop spans 13 amino acids. Germline V CDR1 and CDR2: ENHRY, SYGVKD. The CDR3 DNA is TGTGCCATCAGTGCCCCGGCGCCGGCAGGGGATGTTTTT. It specifies CAISAPAPAGDVF.

The chain is built from TRBV10-3 and TRBJ1-5; the D is unclear. The CDR3 is 15 residues long. In germline, CDR1 is ENHRY, CDR2 SYGVKD. V lost 4 bases and J lost 3, with 13 bases in between. CDR3 sequence reads: CAISVTAQPNQPQHF. In DNA, the CDR3 is TGTGCCATCAGTGTGACGGCACAGCCCAATCAGCCCCAGCATTTT.

This clonotype was seen only once. This chain uses TRBV25-1 with TRBJ1-6; D call uncertain. Trimming stripped 4 bases from V and 6 bases from J, with 7 bases between. Germline CDR1 MGHDK, CDR2 SYGVNS. CDR3 size: 13 residues. The CDR3: CASSAGANSPLHF. Written as DNA, the CDR3 is TGTGCCAGCAGTGCAGGTGCTAATTCACCCCTCCACTTT.

This clonotype came up many times. The chain recombines TRBV15 with TRBJ1-2; 11 bases align to TRBD1. Germline V gives CDR1 LNHNV, CDR2 YYDKDF (reference sequence). Unmatched junction bases numbered 5, after V lost 1 base and J lost 1 base. The CDR3 sequence is 17 residues long. The CDR3 sequence is CATSRGGQGADNYGYTF. CDR3 in DNA: TGTGCCACCAGCAGAGGAGGACAGGGGGCTGATAACTATGGCTACACCTTC.

There are a few counts of this clonotype. V and J are TRBV5-1 and TRBJ2-5; TRBD2 matches at 8 bases. In germline, CDR1 is SGHRS, CDR2 YFSETQ. This CDR3 region has 16 residues. The V and J ends lost 4 bases and 0 bases, in that order; junction bases with no gene match: 8. The CDR3 reads CASSHPLAVYQETQYF. CDR3 bases: TGCGCCAGCAGCCATCCACTAGCGGTGTACCAAGAGACCCAGTACTTC.

For this clonotype: A read error may produce the germline difference seen at one junction end. The rearrangement links TRBV10-2 to TRBJ1-2; TRBD1 aligns across 8 bases. Per germline, CDR1 WSHSY and CDR2 SAAADI. There are 15 residues in the CDR3. The CDR3: CASSPGTGFLYGYTF. The CDR3 bases are TGTGCCAGCAGTCCCGGGACAGGATTCCTCTATGGCTACACCTTC.